The rows below give T cell receptor beta chains drawn from one sample of a study of T cell responses to AZD1222 COVID-19 vaccine. TCRdb's table, derived via immunoSEQ multiplex PCR, lists solely in-frame clones and lacks some. The sample shows fewer than 200,000 clones, more than 70% of them seen only once. This specimen consisted of peripheral blood, obtained 28 days after the second AZD1222 dose. The receptors were gathered from an adult who received the AZD1222 COVID-19 vaccine. Each CDR3 is given without its conserved first and last residue. Fields, in order: V gene, D gene, CDR3 protein. A D gene is named only where the DNA matches it firmly.

v_call: TRBV2; d_call: .; cdr3_aa: ASSELDGFRYEQY
v_call: TRBV6-2/TRBV6-3; d_call: .; cdr3_aa: ASSYSGGPRGI
v_call: TRBV28; d_call: .; cdr3_aa: ASSLLAGANVLT
v_call: TRBV27; d_call: .; cdr3_aa: ASSFEQAGSYGYT
v_call: TRBV12-3/TRBV12-4; d_call: .; cdr3_aa: ASSLEGNTEAF
v_call: TRBV21-1; d_call: .; cdr3_aa: ASSKGITQVPNYGYT
v_call: TRBV5-6; d_call: .; cdr3_aa: ASSTGFGELF
v_call: TRBV7-2; d_call: .; cdr3_aa: ASSFNQYNEQF
v_call: TRBV27; d_call: .; cdr3_aa: ASSPQGRNTGELF
v_call: TRBV21-1; d_call: .; cdr3_aa: ASNPGQGTYGYT
v_call: TRBV30; d_call: .; cdr3_aa: AWSVPGNGYT
v_call: TRBV6-6; d_call: TRBD1; cdr3_aa: ASSLTSGTANSPLH
v_call: TRBV7-2; d_call: .; cdr3_aa: ASSPFVDTQY
v_call: TRBV20-1; d_call: .; cdr3_aa: SASPPPEETQY
v_call: TRBV7-9; d_call: .; cdr3_aa: ASSLGSYGYT
v_call: TRBV24-1; d_call: .; cdr3_aa: ATSGGAWDGELF
v_call: TRBV28; d_call: .; cdr3_aa: ASSLARAYEQY
v_call: TRBV7-3; d_call: TRBD1; cdr3_aa: ASTGQGIGGELF
v_call: TRBV9; d_call: .; cdr3_aa: ASSVATAGEQY
v_call: TRBV7-7; d_call: .; cdr3_aa: ASSKGLASNEQF
v_call: TRBV7-2; d_call: TRBD1; cdr3_aa: ASSLGQGTGELF
v_call: TRBV19; d_call: TRBD1; cdr3_aa: ASRTGQRNTEAF
v_call: TRBV11-3; d_call: .; cdr3_aa: ASSITGELF
v_call: TRBV5-4; d_call: TRBD2; cdr3_aa: ASSLPGLADNEQF
v_call: TRBV5-1; d_call: .; cdr3_aa: ASSLNQETQY
v_call: TRBV5-8; d_call: TRBD1; cdr3_aa: ASTQMRDRDSDTQY
v_call: TRBV6-5; d_call: .; cdr3_aa: ASTKEAGEKLF
v_call: TRBV30; d_call: TRBD1; cdr3_aa: AWAGQPNTEAF
v_call: TRBV28; d_call: TRBD1; cdr3_aa: ASTSRRGQAYGYT
v_call: TRBV21-1; d_call: .; cdr3_aa: ASGLKGRASHGNSYNEQF
v_call: TRBV28; d_call: .; cdr3_aa: ASSVTYEQY
v_call: TRBV28; d_call: TRBD1; cdr3_aa: ASSSQGSGNQPQH
v_call: TRBV29-1; d_call: .; cdr3_aa: SVGSGPLYEQY
v_call: TRBV7-7; d_call: TRBD1; cdr3_aa: ASSLDRVGWNEQF
v_call: TRBV19; d_call: .; cdr3_aa: ASRFSESQPQH
v_call: TRBV4-3; d_call: TRBD1; cdr3_aa: ASSQKKGAEDQPQH
v_call: TRBV6-2/TRBV6-3; d_call: .; cdr3_aa: ASSYPQEDGYT
v_call: TRBV6-5; d_call: .; cdr3_aa: ASTLRGATNEKLF
v_call: TRBV7-7; d_call: .; cdr3_aa: ASSRDQTVYNEQF